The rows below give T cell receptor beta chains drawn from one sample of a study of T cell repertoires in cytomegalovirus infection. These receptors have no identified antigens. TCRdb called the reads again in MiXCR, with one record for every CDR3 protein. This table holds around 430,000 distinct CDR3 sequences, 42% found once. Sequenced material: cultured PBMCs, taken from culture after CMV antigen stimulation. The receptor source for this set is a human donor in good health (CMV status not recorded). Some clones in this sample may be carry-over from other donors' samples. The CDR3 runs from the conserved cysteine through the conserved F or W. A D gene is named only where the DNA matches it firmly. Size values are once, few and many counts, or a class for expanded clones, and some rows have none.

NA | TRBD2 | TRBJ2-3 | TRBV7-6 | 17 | TGTGCCAGCAGCTTAAGACCGTACGGGAGGGACACAGATACGCAGTATTTT | CASSLRPYGRDTDTQYF
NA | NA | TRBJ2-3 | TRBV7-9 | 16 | TGTGCCAGCAGAGAGAGGGGGGGGCGATTCCCAGATACGCAGTATTTT | CASRERGGRFPDTQYF
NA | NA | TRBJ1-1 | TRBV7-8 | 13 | TGTGCCAGCAGCTTCCCAGAGGACACTGAAGCTTTCTTT | CASSFPEDTEAFF
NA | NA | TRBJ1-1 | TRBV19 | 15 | TGTGCCAGTAGTATTGGTCTCCAGGGCTACACTGAAGCTTTCTTT | CASSIGLQGYTEAFF
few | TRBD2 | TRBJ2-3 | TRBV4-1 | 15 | TGCGCCAGCAGTCACAGGGCGGGGGGATCGGATACGCAGTATTTT | CASSHRAGGSDTQYF
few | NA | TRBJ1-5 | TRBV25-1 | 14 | TGTGCCAGCAGTGGCACTTATAGCAATCAGCCCCAGCATTTT | CASSGTYSNQPQHF
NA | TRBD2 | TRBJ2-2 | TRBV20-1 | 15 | TGCAGTGCTAGAGATGCGCGGGAGGGCCCCGGGGAGCTGTTTTTT | CSARDAREGPGELFF
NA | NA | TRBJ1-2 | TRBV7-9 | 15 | TGTGCCAGCAGCCGCTATTCGACCACGCCGGGTGGCTACACCTTC | CASSRYSTTPGGYTF
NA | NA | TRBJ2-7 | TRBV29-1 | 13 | TGCAGCGCCGTATGGGGAGACACTCGCGAGCAGTACTTC | CSAVWGDTREQYF
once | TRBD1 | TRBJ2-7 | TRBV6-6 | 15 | TGTGCCAGCACACCGGGACAGGGGATTGCGGACGAGCAGTACTTC | CASTPGQGIADEQYF
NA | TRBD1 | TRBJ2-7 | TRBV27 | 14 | TGTGCCAGCAGTTTAAGCCGGACAGGGGACGAGCAGTACTTC | CASSLSRTGDEQYF
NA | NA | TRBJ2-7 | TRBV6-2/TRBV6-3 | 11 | TGTGCCAGCAGCCCGGGACTTCATCAGTACTTC | CASSPGLHQYF
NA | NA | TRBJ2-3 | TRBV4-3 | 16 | TGCGCCAGCAGCCAAGATGTCCGGGGGCGAACAGATACGCAGTATTTT | CASSQDVRGRTDTQYF
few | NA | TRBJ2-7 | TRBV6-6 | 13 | TGTGCCAGCAGTTACGTTCCCCTAGGCGAGCAGTACTTC | CASSYVPLGEQYF
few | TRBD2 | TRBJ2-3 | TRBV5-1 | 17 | TGCGCCAGCAGCTTGGAGGGGACTAGCGGATTCACAGATACGCAGTATTTT | CASSLEGTSGFTDTQYF
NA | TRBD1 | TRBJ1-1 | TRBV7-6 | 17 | TGTGCCAGCAGCCATTACCTACGGGACAGCCCGAACACTGAAGCTTTCTTT | CASSHYLRDSPNTEAFF
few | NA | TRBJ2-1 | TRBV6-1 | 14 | TGTGCCAGCAGTTTGCTAGCAGCGAACAATGAGCAGTTCTTC | CASSLLAANNEQFF
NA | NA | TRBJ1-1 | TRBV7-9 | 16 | TGTGCCAGCAGCTTATCGTCTCACTACATGAACACTGAAGCTTTCTTT | CASSLSSHYMNTEAFF
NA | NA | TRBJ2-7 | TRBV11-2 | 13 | TGTGCCAGCAGCTTATCGTCGGAGGACGAGCAGTACTTC | CASSLSSEDEQYF
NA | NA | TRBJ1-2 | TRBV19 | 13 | TGTGCCAGTAGTCAAGACAGGCGCTATGGCTACACCTTC | CASSQDRRYGYTF
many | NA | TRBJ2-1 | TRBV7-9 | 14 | TGTGCCAGCAGCTTCGAAGGGCCCTACAATGAGCAGTTCTTC | CASSFEGPYNEQFF
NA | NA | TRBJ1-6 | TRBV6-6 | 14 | TGTGCCAGCAACCCAGAGGTTTATAATTCACCCCTCCACTTT | CASNPEVYNSPLHF
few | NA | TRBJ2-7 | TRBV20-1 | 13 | TGCAGTGCCAGTGGGACCGGAACCTACGAGCAGTACTTC | CSASGTGTYEQYF
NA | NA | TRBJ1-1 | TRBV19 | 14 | TGTGCCAGTAGTATATTTGGTGGGGACACTGAAGCTTTCTTT | CASSIFGGDTEAFF
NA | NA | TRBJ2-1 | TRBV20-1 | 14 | TGCAGCGCCCCAGCGCTACGCTCCTACAATGAGCAGTTCTTC | CSAPALRSYNEQFF
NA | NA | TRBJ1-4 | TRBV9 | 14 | TGTGCCAGCAGCGTGGACGCAGCTAATGAAAAACTGTTTTTT | CASSVDAANEKLFF
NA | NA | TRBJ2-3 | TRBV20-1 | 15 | TGCAGTGCCAAGAACAGGCTACGAGGCACAGATACGCAGTATTTT | CSAKNRLRGTDTQYF
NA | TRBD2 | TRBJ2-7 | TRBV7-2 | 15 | TGTGCCAGCAGCTTGTGGGTAGCGGGATTATCCGAGCAGTACTTC | CASSLWVAGLSEQYF
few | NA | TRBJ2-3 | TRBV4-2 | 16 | TGTGCCAGCAGCCAAGAAGAGCGGTGGCCCACAGATACGCAGTATTTT | CASSQEERWPTDTQYF
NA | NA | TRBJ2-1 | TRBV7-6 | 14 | TGTGCCAGCAGCTTTACGGGGTGGAGCAATGAGCAGTTCTTC | CASSFTGWSNEQFF
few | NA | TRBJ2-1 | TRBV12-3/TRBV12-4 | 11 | TGTGCCAGCAGTTTGGGGGACTCGGCGTTCTTC | CASSLGDSAFF
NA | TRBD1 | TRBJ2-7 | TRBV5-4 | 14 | TGTGCCAGCAGCCACCCGGGACAGGGGGGCGAGCAGTACTTC | CASSHPGQGGEQYF
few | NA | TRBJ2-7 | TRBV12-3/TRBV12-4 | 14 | TGTGCCAGCAGTCAAACCGGGGCCCTCTACGAGCAGTACTTC | CASSQTGALYEQYF
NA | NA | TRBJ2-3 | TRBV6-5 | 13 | TGTGCCAGCCAGCGGTATGGCACAGATACGCAGTATTTT | CASQRYGTDTQYF
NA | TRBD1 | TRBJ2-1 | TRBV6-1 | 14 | TGTGCCAGCACATTAGGACAGGGGGCCATTGAGCAGTTCTTC | CASTLGQGAIEQFF
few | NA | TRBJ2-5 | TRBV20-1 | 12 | TGCAGTGCCTGGGGCGCGGGAGAGACCCAGTACTTC | CSAWGAGETQYF
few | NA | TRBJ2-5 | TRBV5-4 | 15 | TGTGCCAGCACCCCCGGCGCGCCCGCGGGGGAGACCCAGTACTTC | CASTPGAPAGETQYF
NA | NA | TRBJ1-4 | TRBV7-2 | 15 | TGTGCCAGCAGCTTAGTATGGGGAGATAATGAAAAACTGTTTTTT | CASSLVWGDNEKLFF
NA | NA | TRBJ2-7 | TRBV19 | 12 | TGTGCCAGTAGTGGGGGTTCCTACGAGCAGTACTTC | CASSGGSYEQYF
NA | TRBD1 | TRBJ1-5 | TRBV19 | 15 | TGTGCCAGTAAGCGGGGGACAGACGAGAATCAGCCCCAGCATTTT | CASKRGTDENQPQHF
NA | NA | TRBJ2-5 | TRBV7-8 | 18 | TGTGCCAGCAGCCCCCACCCAAGGGGGGGGCGGGCGGAAGAGACCCAGTACTTC | CASSPHPRGGRAEETQYF
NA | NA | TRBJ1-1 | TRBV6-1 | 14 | TGTGCCAGCAGTGCAGGACACCGGAACACTGAAGCTTTCTTT | CASSAGHRNTEAFF
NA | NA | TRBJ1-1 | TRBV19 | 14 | TGTGCCAGTACAACCTTGAGTGGGGGGACTGAAGCTTTCTTT | CASTTLSGGTEAFF
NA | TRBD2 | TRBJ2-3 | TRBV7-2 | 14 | TGTGCCAGCAGCTCTGGGACTAGCGGAGATACGCAGTATTTT | CASSSGTSGDTQYF
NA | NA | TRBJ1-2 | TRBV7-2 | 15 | TGTGCCAGCAGCTTAGTACACAGAGCTAACTATGGCTACACCTTC | CASSLVHRANYGYTF